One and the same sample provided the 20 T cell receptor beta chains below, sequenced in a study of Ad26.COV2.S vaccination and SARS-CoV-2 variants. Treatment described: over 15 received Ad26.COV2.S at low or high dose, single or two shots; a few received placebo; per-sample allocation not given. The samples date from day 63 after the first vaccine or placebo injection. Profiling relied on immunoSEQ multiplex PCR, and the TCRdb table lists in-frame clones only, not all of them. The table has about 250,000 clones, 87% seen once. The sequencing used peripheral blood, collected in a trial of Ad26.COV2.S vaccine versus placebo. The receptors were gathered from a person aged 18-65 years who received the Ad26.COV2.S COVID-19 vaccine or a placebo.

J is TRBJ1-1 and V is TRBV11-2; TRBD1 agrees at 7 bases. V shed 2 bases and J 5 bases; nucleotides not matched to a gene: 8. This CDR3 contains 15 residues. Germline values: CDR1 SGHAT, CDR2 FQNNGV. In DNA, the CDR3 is TGTGCCAGCAGCTTACTTGGCAGGGGGAGGACTGAAGCTTTCTTT. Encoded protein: CASSLLGRGRTEAFF.

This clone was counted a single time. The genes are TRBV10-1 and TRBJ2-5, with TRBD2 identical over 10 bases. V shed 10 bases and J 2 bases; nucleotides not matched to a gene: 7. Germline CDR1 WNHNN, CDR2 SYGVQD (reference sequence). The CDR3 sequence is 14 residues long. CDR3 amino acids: CANILAGWQETQYF. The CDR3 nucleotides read TGCGCCAACATACTAGCGGGGTGGCAAGAGACCCAGTACTTC.

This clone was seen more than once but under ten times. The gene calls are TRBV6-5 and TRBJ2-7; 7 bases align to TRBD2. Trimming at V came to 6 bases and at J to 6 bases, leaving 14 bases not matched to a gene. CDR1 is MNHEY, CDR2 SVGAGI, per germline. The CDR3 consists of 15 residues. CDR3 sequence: CASRPFGGGPVEQYV. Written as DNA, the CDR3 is TGTGCCAGCAGGCCCTTTGGGGGAGGGCCGGTCGAGCAGTACGTC.

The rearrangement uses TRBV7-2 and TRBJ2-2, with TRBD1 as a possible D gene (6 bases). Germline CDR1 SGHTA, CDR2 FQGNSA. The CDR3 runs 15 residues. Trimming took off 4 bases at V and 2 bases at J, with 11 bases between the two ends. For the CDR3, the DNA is TGTGCCAGCAGCTCTGGGGGCTCCAACACCGGGGAGCTGTTTTTT. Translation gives CASSSGGSNTGELFF.

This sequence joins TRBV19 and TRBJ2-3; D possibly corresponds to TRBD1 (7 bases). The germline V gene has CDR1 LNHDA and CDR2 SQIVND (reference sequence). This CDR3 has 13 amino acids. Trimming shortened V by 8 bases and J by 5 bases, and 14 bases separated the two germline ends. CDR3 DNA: TGTGCCAGTTCCCCTCAGGGGGGAGATACGCAGTATTTT. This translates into CASSPQGGDTQYF.

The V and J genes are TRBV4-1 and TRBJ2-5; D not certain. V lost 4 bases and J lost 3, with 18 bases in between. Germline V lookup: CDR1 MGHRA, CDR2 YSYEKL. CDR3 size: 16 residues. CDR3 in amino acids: CASSPLTAQKKETQYF. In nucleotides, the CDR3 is TGCGCCAGCAGCCCCTTGACGGCTCAGAAAAAAGAGACCCAGTACTTC.

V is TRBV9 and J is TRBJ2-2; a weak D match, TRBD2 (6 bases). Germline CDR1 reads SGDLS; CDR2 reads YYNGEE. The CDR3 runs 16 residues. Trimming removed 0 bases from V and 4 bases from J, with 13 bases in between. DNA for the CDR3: TGTGCCAGCAGCGTAGTTGCGCTAGCGACCACCGGGGAGCTGTTTTTT. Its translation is CASSVVALATTGELFF.

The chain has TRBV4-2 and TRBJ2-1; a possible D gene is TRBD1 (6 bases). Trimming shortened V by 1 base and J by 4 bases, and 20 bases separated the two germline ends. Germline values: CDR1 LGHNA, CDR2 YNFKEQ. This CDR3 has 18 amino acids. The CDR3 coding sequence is TGTGCCAGCAGCCAAGCGCCATTGGGGGCGGAGATGTACAATGAGCAGTTCTTC. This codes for CASSQAPLGAEMYNEQFF.

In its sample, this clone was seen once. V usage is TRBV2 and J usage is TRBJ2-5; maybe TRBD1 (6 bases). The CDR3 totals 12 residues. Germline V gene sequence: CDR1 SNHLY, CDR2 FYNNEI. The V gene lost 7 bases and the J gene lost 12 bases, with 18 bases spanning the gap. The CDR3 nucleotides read TGTGCCAGCAATCCAATCCGGGACAATAAGTACTTC. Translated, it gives CASNPIRDNKYF.

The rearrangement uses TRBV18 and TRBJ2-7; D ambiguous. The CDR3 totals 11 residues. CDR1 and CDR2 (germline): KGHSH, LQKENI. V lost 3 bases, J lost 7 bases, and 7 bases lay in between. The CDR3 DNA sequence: TGTGCCAGCTCACCCGGAAGGGAGCAGTACGTC. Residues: CASSPGREQYV.

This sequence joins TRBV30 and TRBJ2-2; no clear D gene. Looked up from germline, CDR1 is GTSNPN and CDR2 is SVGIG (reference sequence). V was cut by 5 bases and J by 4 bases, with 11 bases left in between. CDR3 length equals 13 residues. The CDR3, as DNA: TGTGCCTGGGACCCTCATAGCACCGGGGAGCTGTTTTTT. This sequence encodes CAWDPHSTGELFF.

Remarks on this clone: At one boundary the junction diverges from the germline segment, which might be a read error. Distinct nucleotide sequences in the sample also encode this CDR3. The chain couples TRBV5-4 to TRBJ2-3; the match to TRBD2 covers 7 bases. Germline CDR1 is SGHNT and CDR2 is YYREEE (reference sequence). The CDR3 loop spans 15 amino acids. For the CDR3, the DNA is TGTGCCAGCAGCTGGGGACTAACGAACACAGATACACAGTATTTT. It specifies CASSWGLTNTDTQYF.

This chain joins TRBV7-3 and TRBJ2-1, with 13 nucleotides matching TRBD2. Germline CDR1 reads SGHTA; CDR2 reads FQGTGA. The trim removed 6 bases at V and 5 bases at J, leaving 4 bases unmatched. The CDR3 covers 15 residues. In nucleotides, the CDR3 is TGTGCCAGCAGAAGGGGGACTAGCGGGGACAATGAGCAGTTCTTC. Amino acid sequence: CASRRGTSGDNEQFF. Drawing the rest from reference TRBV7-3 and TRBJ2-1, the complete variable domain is GAGVSQTPSNKVTEKGKYVELRCDPISGHTALYWYRQSLGQGPEFLIYFQGTGAADDSGLPNDRFFAVRPEGSVSTLKIQRTERGDSAVYLCASRRGTSGDNEQFFGPGTRLTVL.

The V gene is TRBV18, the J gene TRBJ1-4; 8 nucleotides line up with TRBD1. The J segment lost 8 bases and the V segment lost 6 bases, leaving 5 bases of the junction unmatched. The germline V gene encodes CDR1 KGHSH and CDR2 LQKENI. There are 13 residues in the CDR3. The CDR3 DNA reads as TGTGCCAGCTCGGACAGGGAGAAGGAAAAACTGTTTTTT. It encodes CASSDREKEKLFF.

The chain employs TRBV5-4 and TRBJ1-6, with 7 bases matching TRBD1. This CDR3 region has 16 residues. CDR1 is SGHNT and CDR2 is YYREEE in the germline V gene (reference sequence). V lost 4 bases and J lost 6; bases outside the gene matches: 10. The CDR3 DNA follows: TGTGCCAGCAGCCACGACCCAGGGGGAAGTAATTCACCCCTCCACTTT. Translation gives CASSHDPGGSNSPLHF.

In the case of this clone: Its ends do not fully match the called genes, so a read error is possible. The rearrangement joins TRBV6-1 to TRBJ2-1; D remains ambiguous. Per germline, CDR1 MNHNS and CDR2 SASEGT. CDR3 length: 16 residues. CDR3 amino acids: CASCEQTRPVGNEQFF. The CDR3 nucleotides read TGTGCCAGCTGTGAACAAACACGACCGGTAGGCAATGAGCAGTTCTTC.

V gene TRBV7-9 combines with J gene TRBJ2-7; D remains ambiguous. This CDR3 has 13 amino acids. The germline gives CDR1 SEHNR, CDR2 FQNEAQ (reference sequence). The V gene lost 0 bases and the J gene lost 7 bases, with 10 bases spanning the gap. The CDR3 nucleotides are TGTGCCAGCAGCTTAGCGGCCACTCGGGAGCAGTACGTC. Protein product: CASSLAATREQYV.

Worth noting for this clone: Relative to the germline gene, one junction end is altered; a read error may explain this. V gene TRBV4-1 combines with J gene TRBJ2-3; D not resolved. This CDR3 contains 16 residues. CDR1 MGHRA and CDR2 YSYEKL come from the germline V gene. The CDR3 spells CASTQIRSLGTDTQYF. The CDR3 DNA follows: TGCGCCAGCACCCAAATTCGTAGCCTAGGTACAGATACGCAGTATTTT.

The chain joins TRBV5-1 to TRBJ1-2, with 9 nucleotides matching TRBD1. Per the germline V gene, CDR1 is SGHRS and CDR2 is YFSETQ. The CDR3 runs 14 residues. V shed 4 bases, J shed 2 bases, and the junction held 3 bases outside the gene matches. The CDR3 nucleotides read TGCGCCAGCAGCGTGGGACAGGGAAACTATGGCTACACCTTC. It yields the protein CASSVGQGNYGYTF. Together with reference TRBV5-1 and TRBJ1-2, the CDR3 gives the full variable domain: KAGVTQTPRYLIKTRGQQVTLSCSPISGHRSVSWYQQTPGQGLQFLFEYFSETQRNKGNFPGRFSGRQFSNSRSEMNVSTLELGDSALYLCASSVGQGNYGYTFGSGTRLTVV.

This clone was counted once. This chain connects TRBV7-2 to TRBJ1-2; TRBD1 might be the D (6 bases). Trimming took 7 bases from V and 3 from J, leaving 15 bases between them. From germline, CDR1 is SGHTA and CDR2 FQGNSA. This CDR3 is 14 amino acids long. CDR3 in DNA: TGTGCCAGCACTCCATCAAGGGGGGACTATGGCTACACCTTC. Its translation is CASTPSRGDYGYTF.